This record concerns one T cell receptor beta chain sequence. Its antigen is unidentified. This table comes from immunoSEQ multiplex PCR, and its TCRdb copy is limited to in-frame clones, with some not included. The sample contains more than 500,000 clones, approximately 95% of which appear only once. These data belong to a study of shared clonotypes between healthy human individuals. Findings and caveats of the study: The study found lower generation probabilities in non-shared clonotypes than in those shared by all four donors. Collection of samples was limited to blood; tissue repertoires likely differ.

Naivety among CD8 cells was defined by CD45RO negativity and positive CCR7 selection, thereby excluding terminally differentiated effector memory CD45RA+ cells. V gave up 5 bases and J gave up 7 bases; unmatched junction bases: 9. The length of the CDR3 is 16 residues. Germline values: CDR1 SEHNR, CDR2 FQNEAQ (reference sequence). This clonotype originated in a woman aged 25 to 45 in good health. The sequencing sample was made of naive CD8+ T cells sorted from blood. The chain couples TRBV7-9 to TRBJ2-1, with 12 positions matching TRBD2. The CDR3 nucleotides read TGTGCCAGCAGCCCCCGGACTAGCGGGATTCCGAATGAGCAGTTCTTC. It codes for CASSPRTSGIPNEQFF.